The rows below give T cell receptor beta chains drawn from one sample of a study of blood T cell repertoires in COVID-19. The table came from immunoSEQ multiplex PCR; TCRdb's copy has only in-frame clones and leaves some out. The data hold tens of thousands of clones, with around four fifths observed a single time. The sequencing sample was made of peripheral blood. The source of these receptors is a human donor in a cohort sampled during active COVID-19. CDR3s include the opening cysteine and the closing phenylalanine or tryptophan. D genes are given only for firm matches. Only part of the rows carry a size: once, few, many, or a class if the clone is expanded.

>TRBJ1-5|NA|TRBD1|TRBV19
TGTGCCAGTAGTATTATGACAGGGAATCAGCCCCAGCATTTT
CASSIMTGNQPQHF
>TRBJ2-1|NA|NA|TRBV19
TGTGCCAGTAGACGGTACAATGAGCAGTTCTTC
CASRRYNEQFF
>TRBJ2-7|NA|TRBD1|TRBV5-1
TGCGCCAGCAGCCCTGGACAGGGCTCCTACGAGCAGTACTTC
CASSPGQGSYEQYF
>TRBJ1-1|NA|NA|TRBV6-5
TGTGCCAGCAGCCGAGACGGGGGGAACACTGAAGCTTTCTTT
CASSRDGGNTEAFF
>TRBJ2-3|NA|NA|TRBV6-1
TGTGCCAGCAGTGAAAACCCCAGAGCGGGCACAGATACGCAGTATTTT
CASSENPRAGTDTQYF
>TRBJ2-7|NA|NA|TRBV2
TGTGCCAGCAGTGATGGGTCAGGGGTCCACGGCGAGCAGTACTTC
CASSDGSGVHGEQYF
>TRBJ2-7|NA|NA|TRBV5-1
TGCGCCAGCAGCCCCCGGGACACAAACTCCTACGAGCAGTACTTC
CASSPRDTNSYEQYF
>TRBJ2-3|NA|TRBD2|TRBV9
TGTGCCAGCAGCGTACGGCTAGCGGGAGGAGATACGCAGTATTTT
CASSVRLAGGDTQYF
>TRBJ2-7|NA|NA|TRBV3-1/TRBV3-2
TGTGCCAGCAGCCAAAATAGGGCCGCAGGGGAGCGGGGCGAGCAGTACTTC
CASSQNRAAGERGEQYF
>TRBJ1-6|NA|NA|TRBV15
TGTGCCACCAGCAGTCCGGGAAATTCACCCCTCCACTTT
CATSSPGNSPLHF
>TRBJ2-4|NA|NA|TRBV2
TGTGCCAGCAGGGACCGGTATGGGACAATCCCAAACATTCAGTACTTC
CASRDRYGTIPNIQYF
>TRBJ2-1|NA|TRBD1|TRBV4-1
TGCGCCAGCAGCCAAGATGGTGGGACAGCCAAGTTCTTC
CASSQDGGTAKFF
>TRBJ1-5|once|NA|TRBV19
TGTGCCAGTAGTATAGAGGCAGGCCATCAGCCCCAGCATTTT
CASSIEAGHQPQHF
>TRBJ2-1|once|TRBD2|TRBV6-5
TGTGCCAGCAGTTCCTCAGCGGGAAAGCAGTTCTTC
CASSSSAGKQFF
>TRBJ2-7|few|NA|TRBV6-1
TGTGCCAGCAGTGAAGGGGTTTGGACGGGGAGCTCCTACGAGCAGTACTTC
CASSEGVWTGSSYEQYF
>TRBJ2-7|NA|TRBD1|TRBV7-9
TGTGCCAGCAGCTTAGGTCCAGGGGGCTACGAGCAGTACTTC
CASSLGPGGYEQYF
>TRBJ1-3|NA|NA|TRBV28
TGTGCCAGCCAGACGGGTGGAAACACCATATATTTT
CASQTGGNTIYF
>TRBJ1-1|NA|NA|TRBV7-2
TGTGCCAGCAGCCCGGGGGGTCGGACTGAAGCTTTCTTT
CASSPGGRTEAFF
>TRBJ2-6|NA|TRBD2|TRBV5-5
TGTGCCAGCAGCTCCCTGCGGGAGACTGGGGCCAACGTCCTGACTTTC
CASSSLRETGANVLTF
>TRBJ1-2|once|TRBD1|TRBV18
TGTGCCAGCTCACCTGGACAGGGGGCTAGAGCTAACTATGGCTACACCTTC
CASSPGQGARANYGYTF
>TRBJ2-5|NA|TRBD2|TRBV5-6
TGTGCCAGCAGCCCTATGACTAGCGGGGGGGGCGTCCTGCAGGAGACCCAGTACTTC
CASSPMTSGGGVLQETQYF
>TRBJ2-2|NA|NA|TRBV12-5
TGTGCTAGTGGTTTGCCCGCCTACAGGGCCACCGGGGAGCTGTTTTTT
CASGLPAYRATGELFF
>TRBJ2-7|NA|NA|TRBV19
TGTGCCAGTAGTCCTACCTGGACAGCCTACGAGCAGTACTTC
CASSPTWTAYEQYF
>TRBJ2-2|NA|TRBD2|TRBV11-2
TGTGCCAGCAGCTCCCCGGGGGGGGTCGACACCGGGGAGCTGTTTTTT
CASSSPGGVDTGELFF
>TRBJ2-7|NA|NA|TRBV5-1
TGCGCCAGCAGCTTCGAGGGTTTGGCGTACGAGCAGTACTTC
CASSFEGLAYEQYF
>TRBJ1-4|NA|NA|TRBV3-1/TRBV3-2
TGTGCCAGCAGCCAAGCGTCAGGGTGGGGAAAACTGTTTTTT
CASSQASGWGKLFF
>TRBJ2-3|NA|NA|TRBV15
TGTGCCACCAGCAGGTCCCGGGGCACAGATACGCAGTATTTT
CATSRSRGTDTQYF
>TRBJ2-7|NA|TRBD1|TRBV5-1
TGCGCCAGCAGCTTGGGACAGGGGGACGAGCAGTACTTC
CASSLGQGDEQYF
>TRBJ2-5|NA|NA|TRBV7-2
TGTGCCAGCAGCCAAATCTCGAGAGGGGAGACCCAGTACTTC
CASSQISRGETQYF
>TRBJ1-5|NA|TRBD1|TRBV27
TGTGCCAGCAGGACAGGGGACCCCTTTCAGCCCCAGCATTTT
CASRTGDPFQPQHF
>TRBJ2-1|NA|TRBD1|TRBV6-5
TGTGCCAGCAGTTACTCGACAGGGGGCAATGAGCAGTTCTTC
CASSYSTGGNEQFF
>TRBJ2-7|NA|TRBD2|TRBV3-1/TRBV3-2
TGTGCCAGCAGCCAAGGGTCTAGCGGGAGGTACGAGCAGTACTTC
CASSQGSSGRYEQYF
>TRBJ1-3|NA|TRBD1|TRBV18
TGTGCCAGCTCACGGGACAGAGGAAACACCATATATTTT
CASSRDRGNTIYF
>TRBJ2-7|NA|NA|TRBV7-2
TGTGCCAGCAGCTTACGCTACGAGCAGTACTTC
CASSLRYEQYF
>TRBJ1-2|once|TRBD1|TRBV7-2
TGTGCCAGCAGCGGAGGGGGACAGGGAAACTATGGCTACACCTTC
CASSGGGQGNYGYTF
>TRBJ2-5|NA|TRBD2|TRBV28
TGTGCCAGCACCAAACAACACGGGGGGAGGGAGACCCAGTACTTC
CASTKQHGGRETQYF
>TRBJ1-5|few|TRBD1|TRBV18
TGTGCCAGCTCACCAGGGACAGGGGGGATCAATCAGCCCCAGCATTTT
CASSPGTGGINQPQHF
>TRBJ2-3|NA|TRBD2|TRBV18
TGTGCCAGCTCACCCCTAGCGGGGACGAGCACAGATACGCAGTATTTT
CASSPLAGTSTDTQYF
>TRBJ2-5|NA|TRBD1|TRBV18
TGTGCCAGCTCCCCGACAGGGAGAGGTCAAGAGACCCAGTACTTC
CASSPTGRGQETQYF
>TRBJ2-1|NA|NA|TRBV5-4
TGTGCCAGCAGCCTCCAGGGGGGTGGCAATGAGCAGTTCTTC
CASSLQGGGNEQFF
>TRBJ2-5|NA|NA|TRBV5-4
TGTGCCAGCAGCACGGCTGAACAGGGACAAGAGACCCAGTACTTC
CASSTAEQGQETQYF
>TRBJ2-3|NA|NA|TRBV2
TGTGCCAGCAGTGGATGGGAGACAGATACGCAGTATTTT
CASSGWETDTQYF
>TRBJ1-2|NA|NA|TRBV10-3
TGTGCCACCTCGTCGGGGGGGGACTATGGCTACACCTTC
CATSSGGDYGYTF
>TRBJ2-5|NA|TRBD1|TRBV5-6
TGTGCCAGCAGCTTCGTTCGGACAGGAGGAGAGACCCAGTACTTC
CASSFVRTGGETQYF
>TRBJ2-7|NA|TRBD1|TRBV14
TGTGCCAGCAGCCTAAACAGGGGCACCTACGAGCAGTACTTC
CASSLNRGTYEQYF
>TRBJ2-6|NA|NA|TRBV18
TGTGCCAGCTCTCCGAGGCCACTCGGCGGAGACTCTGGGGCCAACGTCCTGACTTTC
CASSPRPLGGDSGANVLTF
>TRBJ1-1|NA|NA|TRBV6-2/TRBV6-3
TGTGCCAGCAGTTCTCTCCGGTCCCAAGCTTTCTTT
CASSSLRSQAFF
>TRBJ1-3|NA|NA|TRBV2
TGTGCCAGCAGTGAGAACAGGGTATCTGGAAACACCATATATTTT
CASSENRVSGNTIYF
>TRBJ2-7|few|NA|TRBV3-1/TRBV3-2
TGTGCCAGCAGCCTCGATACATACGAGCAGTACTTC
CASSLDTYEQYF
>TRBJ2-4|once|TRBD1|TRBV5-1
TGCGCCAGCAGCTTGGGGGACAGACTAAAAAACATTCAGTACTTC
CASSLGDRLKNIQYF